A selection of T cell receptor beta chains follows, all from one sample in a study of OX40 agonist ivuxolimab in advanced cancers. Only in-frame clones appear in the TCRdb table, and some are missing; sequencing was by immunoSEQ multiplex PCR. Among 30,000 to 40,000 clones listed, roughly 76% were seen once. The specimen was CD4+ or CD8+ T cells sorted from blood, collected in a trial of the OX40 agonist ivuxolimab. All receptors come from an adult with an advanced solid tumor such as melanoma, head and neck, liver or kidney cancer. The CDR3 runs from the conserved cysteine through the conserved F or W. The D gene is left open where the match is weak. Where a row states a size, it is once, few, many or the class of an expanded clone; other rows omit it.

j_call,v_call,clone_size,d_call,cdr3_aa,cdr3_nt
TRBJ2-3,TRBV7-2,-,TRBD1,CASSLSDRGTQYF,TGTGCCAGCAGTTTATCCGACAGGGGTACGCAGTATTTT
TRBJ2-7,TRBV9,-,TRBD2,CASSVEPSGSNGEQYF,TGTGCCAGCAGCGTAGAACCTAGCGGGAGTAATGGCGAGCAGTACTTC
TRBJ2-1,TRBV29-1,-,-,CSVRGGGIGGNEQFF,TGCAGCGTTCGGGGAGGCGGGATAGGGGGAAATGAGCAGTTCTTC
TRBJ1-2,TRBV15,-,TRBD1,CATRDRGANYGYTF,TGTGCCACCAGAGACAGGGGAGCTAACTATGGCTACACCTTC
TRBJ1-2,TRBV30,-,-,CAWSTIRYYGYTF,TGTGCCTGGAGCACCATCAGGTACTATGGCTACACCTTC
TRBJ2-1,TRBV4-2,-,-,CASSQDLIRQGEQFF,TGTGCCAGCAGCCAAGATCTAATCAGGCAGGGTGAGCAGTTCTTC
TRBJ1-2,TRBV29-1,-,-,CSVDRVDYGYTF,TGCAGCGTTGACAGGGTGGACTATGGCTACACCTTC
TRBJ2-6,TRBV25-1,-,-,CASSGGRQDSGANVLTF,TGTGCCAGCAGCGGGGGACGCCAGGACTCTGGGGCCAACGTCCTGACTTTC
TRBJ1-1,TRBV7-2,-,-,CASSLALARRATEAFF,TGTGCCAGCAGCTTAGCCCTAGCTCGCAGGGCCACTGAAGCTTTCTTT
TRBJ1-4,TRBV19,-,-,CATRTGATNEKLFF,TGTGCCACTCGTACCGGAGCAACTAATGAAAAACTGTTTTTT
TRBJ1-3,TRBV5-5,-,-,CASSLVVTAGNTIYF,TGTGCCAGCAGCTTGGTTGTGACGGCTGGAAACACCATATATTTT
TRBJ1-2,TRBV6-5,-,-,CASRYNYGYTF,TGTGCCAGCAGGTATAACTATGGCTACACCTTC
TRBJ1-5,TRBV5-1,-,-,CASSLGSGMDQPQHF,TGCGCCAGCAGCTTGGGTAGTGGGATGGATCAGCCCCAGCATTTT
TRBJ2-3,TRBV7-7,-,TRBD2,CASSLGPAGGGNTQYF,TGTGCTAGCAGCTTAGGTCCAGCGGGAGGAGGAAATACGCAGTATTTT
TRBJ1-4,TRBV6-5,-,-,CASSSTVAEKLFF,TGTGCCAGCAGTTCGACCGTCGCTGAAAAACTGTTTTTT
TRBJ1-1,TRBV7-2,-,-,CASSLELNTEAFF,TGTGCCAGCAGCTTAGAGTTGAACACTGAAGCTTTCTTT
TRBJ2-2,TRBV19,once,-,CASSIAGAGLAGELFF,TGTGCCAGTAGTATAGCGGGAGCTGGGCTCGCCGGGGAGCTGTTTTTT
TRBJ1-2,TRBV4-3,-,-,CASSQEWNQGPVYGYTF,TGCGCCAGCAGCCAAGAATGGAACCAAGGCCCCGTCTATGGCTACACCTTC
TRBJ2-1,TRBV7-9,-,-,CASNLLGAYNEQFF,TGTGCCAGCAACCTGTTGGGGGCTTACAATGAGCAGTTCTTC
TRBJ2-7,TRBV7-8,-,TRBD2,CASSQRPGLGDEQYF,TGTGCCAGCAGCCAGAGACCGGGACTAGGCGACGAGCAGTACTTC
TRBJ2-7,TRBV11-2,-,TRBD2,CASSLNRLAGGGTYEQYF,TGTGCCAGCAGCTTAAACAGACTAGCGGGGGGCGGAACCTACGAGCAGTACTTC
TRBJ2-2,TRBV18,once,-,CASSLGRASTGELFF,TGTGCCAGCTCCCTCGGACGTGCGAGCACCGGGGAGCTGTTTTTT
TRBJ2-3,TRBV6-5,-,-,CASSYEGGRTDTQYF,TGTGCCAGCAGTTACGAGGGGGGCCGCACAGATACGCAGTATTTT
TRBJ2-7,TRBV7-3,-,TRBD2,CASTPPLRTSGRGEQYF,TGTGCCAGCACTCCCCCGCTTCGGACTAGCGGGAGGGGAGAGCAGTACTTC
TRBJ2-5,TRBV30,-,-,CAWSPQETQYF,TGTGCCTGGAGTCCTCAAGAGACCCAGTACTTC
TRBJ2-5,TRBV7-9,-,-,CASSLQETQYF,TGTGCCAGCAGCTTACAAGAGACCCAGTACTTC
TRBJ2-7,TRBV6-1,-,-,CASTVDGGGAYEQYF,TGTGCCAGCACCGTGGACGGTGGGGGCGCCTACGAGCAGTACTTC
TRBJ1-6,TRBV19,-,TRBD1,CASSPSQQGNSPLHF,TGTGCCAGTAGTCCATCGCAACAGGGGAATTCACCCCTCCACTTT
TRBJ1-1,TRBV7-2,-,-,CASSSARGEAFF,TGTGCCAGCAGCTCAGCGAGAGGTGAAGCTTTCTTT
TRBJ1-2,TRBV28,-,-,CASLERQGRYGYTF,TGTGCCAGCCTTGAGAGGCAGGGCCGCTATGGCTACACCTTC
TRBJ2-7,TRBV4-2,few,-,CASSQDEDTLSYEQYF,TGTGCCAGCAGCCAAGATGAGGACACACTTTCCTACGAGCAGTACTTC
TRBJ2-5,TRBV19,-,TRBD2,CASSPMGTSGSWETQYF,TGTGCCAGTAGCCCCATGGGGACTAGCGGGAGCTGGGAGACCCAGTACTTC
TRBJ1-3,TRBV4-2,-,-,CASSPRGQPGNTIYF,TGTGCCAGCAGCCCCCGAGGACAGCCTGGAAACACCATATATTTT
TRBJ1-5,TRBV7-2,-,-,CASSLGFNQPQHF,TGTGCCAGCAGCCTGGGATTCAATCAGCCCCAGCATTTT
TRBJ2-7,TRBV6-5,-,TRBD2,CASSYSRLAGGEQYF,TGTGCCAGCAGTTACTCGAGGCTAGCGGGAGGCGAGCAGTACTTC
TRBJ2-1,TRBV27,-,TRBD2,CASSSTPSGGVYNEQFF,TGTGCCAGCTCCTCGACCCCCAGCGGGGGGGTCTACAATGAGCAGTTCTTC
TRBJ2-7,TRBV19,-,TRBD1,CASSITWTGTLYEQYF,TGTGCCAGTAGTATTACTTGGACAGGGACCCTCTACGAGCAGTACTTC
TRBJ2-1,TRBV28,-,TRBD2,CASSNLAGGYNEQFF,TGTGCCAGCAGTAATCTAGCGGGGGGCTACAATGAGCAGTTCTTC
TRBJ1-5,TRBV5-8,once,-,CASSLDWGQPQHF,TGTGCCAGCAGCTTGGATTGGGGTCAGCCCCAGCATTTT
TRBJ1-5,TRBV6-5,few,-,CASRSASEPNQPQHF,TGTGCCAGCAGGTCTGCTTCGGAACCCAATCAGCCCCAGCATTTT
TRBJ2-3,TRBV5-1,-,-,CASSFGSTDTQYF,TGCGCCAGCAGCTTTGGGAGCACAGATACGCAGTATTTT
TRBJ1-3,TRBV18,-,-,CASSPPADPTSGNTIYF,TGTGCCAGCTCACCCCCGGCAGATCCCACCTCTGGAAACACCATATATTTT
TRBJ2-7,TRBV18,-,-,CASSPGSLSYEQYF,TGTGCCAGCTCACCGGGGAGCCTCTCCTACGAGCAGTACTTC